The 5 T cell receptor beta chains presented below share a single source sample, sequenced in a study of CD8+ T cells in alopecia areata. Documented treatment: oral pan-JAK inhibitor, 5-10 mg twice daily. RNA extraction and reverse transcription yielded cDNA as sequencing template. This table comes from immunoSEQ multiplex PCR, and its TCRdb copy is limited to in-frame clones, with some not included. The profile shows some 100,000 clones, about 40% of them singletons. The specimen comprised CD8+ T cells sorted from blood, sampled at week 24, from a patient treated with tofacitinib. Receptors originate from a human donor with alopecia areata.

This clone was detected only a few times. The chain has TRBV5-8 and TRBJ1-2; D unclear. Trimming removed 0 bases at V and 7 bases at J, with 7 bases between. From germline, CDR1 is SGHTS and CDR2 YDEGEE. The CDR3 loop spans 12 amino acids. The CDR3 reads CASSLGGGGYTF. In nucleotides, the CDR3 is TGTGCCAGCAGCTTGGGAGGCGGTGGCTACACCTTC. The variable domain in full, completed from reference TRBV5-8 and TRBJ1-2, reads EAGVTQSPTHLIKTRGQQATLRCSPISGHTSVYWYQQALGLGLQFLLWYDEGEERNRGNFPPRFSGRQFPNYSSELNVNALELEDSALYLCASSLGGGGYTFGSGTRLTVV.

Written as DNA, the CDR3 is TGTGCCACCAGCCAAAGGGATACGCAGTATTTT. Translation: CATSQRDTQYF. The chain employs TRBV15 and TRBJ2-3; unclear D gene. Germline V gives CDR1 LNHNV, CDR2 YYDKDF (reference sequence). V was cut by 5 bases and J by 6 bases, with 6 bases left in between. The CDR3 has 11 amino acids.

This clone turned up a few times. This sequence joins TRBV5-8 and TRBJ2-2, with 7 bases fitting TRBD1. CDR1 is SGHTS and CDR2 is YDEGEE in the germline V gene. The CDR3 length is 14 residues. V was pared by 4 bases and J by 5 bases, with 5 bases of the junction left unmatched. CDR3 loop: CASSPRTGTGELFF. CDR3 coding DNA: TGTGCCAGCAGCCCCAGGACAGGTACCGGGGAGCTGTTTTTT.

The table lists this clone with a count of one. The V and J genes are TRBV4-1 and TRBJ2-1; D tentatively fits TRBD1 or TRBD2 (6 bases each). The germline gives CDR1 MGHRA, CDR2 YSYEKL. This CDR3 has 17 residues. Trimming shortened V by 4 bases and J by 5 bases, and 21 bases separated the two germline ends. CDR3 sequence reads: CASSPLGAGRFNNEQFF. The CDR3 DNA reads as TGCGCCAGCAGCCCATTGGGGGCGGGAAGGTTTAACAATGAGCAGTTCTTC.

The J gene is TRBJ2-7, the V gene TRBV29-1; D remains ambiguous. In germline, CDR1 is SQVTM, CDR2 ANQGSEA. The CDR3 loop spans 13 amino acids. Trimming removed 0 bases from V and 3 bases from J, with 9 bases in between. The CDR3 nucleotides are TGCAGCGTTGAAGACCGTCTAAACTACGAGCAGTACTTC. It is translated as CSVEDRLNYEQYF.